This TCR beta chain was obtained from a study of blood T cell repertoires in COVID-19. About the research overall: Spain, Italy and the United States supplied samples that represented acute and convalescent COVID-19.

Germline CDR1 is MGHRA and CDR2 is YSYEKL. The ends lost 4 bases at V and 3 bases at J; junction bases unmatched: 7. The CDR3 length is 17 residues. Enrolled through a virtual design, the participants were between roughly 18 and 100 years of age and came from 24 US areas. Cohorts were assigned according to the clinical history that participants reported. Sequencing used immunoSEQ multiplex PCR; TCRdb keeps in-frame clones, though not all of them. The repertoire has 150,000 to 200,000 clones, less than 90% of them found once; the top ten carry roughly 1.2%. The V call is TRBV4-1, the J call TRBJ1-4, with 11 nucleotides matching TRBD1. The sequence was obtained from a human donor with acute COVID-19. The donor label of this sample is uncertain. The sample consisted of PBMCs or T cells enriched from blood (not recorded which). CDR3 sequence: CASSRLRDRGANEKLFF. CDR3 nucleotides: TGCGCCAGCAGCCGCCTCCGGGACAGGGGGGCTAATGAAAAACTGTTTTTT.